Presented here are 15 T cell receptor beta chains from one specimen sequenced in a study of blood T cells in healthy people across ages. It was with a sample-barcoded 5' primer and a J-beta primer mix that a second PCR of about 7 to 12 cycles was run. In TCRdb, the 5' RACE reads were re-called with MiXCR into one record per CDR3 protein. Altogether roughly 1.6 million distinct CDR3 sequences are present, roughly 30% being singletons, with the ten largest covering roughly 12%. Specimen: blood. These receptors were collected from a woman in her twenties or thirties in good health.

This CDR3 reads CASSVGGRLISGDTQYF. DNA for the CDR3: TGTGCCAGCAGCGTAGGTGGCAGGCTGATCTCGGGCGATACGCAGTATTTT. The rearrangement uses TRBV9 and TRBJ2-3; D is undetermined. The CDR3 sequence is 17 residues long. Germline V gives CDR1 SGDLS, CDR2 YYNGEE. Trimming removed 0 bases at V and 6 bases at J, with 20 bases between.

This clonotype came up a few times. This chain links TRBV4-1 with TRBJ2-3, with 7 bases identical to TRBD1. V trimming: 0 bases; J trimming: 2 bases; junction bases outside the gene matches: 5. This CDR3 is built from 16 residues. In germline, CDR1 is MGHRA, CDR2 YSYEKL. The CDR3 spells CASSQEGRGYTDTQYF. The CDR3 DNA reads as TGCGCCAGCAGCCAAGAGGGCAGGGGGTACACAGATACGCAGTATTTT.

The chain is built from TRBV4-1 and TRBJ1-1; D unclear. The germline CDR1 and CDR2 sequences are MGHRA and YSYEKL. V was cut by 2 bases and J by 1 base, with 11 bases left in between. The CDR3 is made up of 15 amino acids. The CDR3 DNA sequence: TGCGCCAGCAGCCAACGCGACACCGGGAACACTGAAGCTTTCTTT. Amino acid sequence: CASSQRDTGNTEAFF.

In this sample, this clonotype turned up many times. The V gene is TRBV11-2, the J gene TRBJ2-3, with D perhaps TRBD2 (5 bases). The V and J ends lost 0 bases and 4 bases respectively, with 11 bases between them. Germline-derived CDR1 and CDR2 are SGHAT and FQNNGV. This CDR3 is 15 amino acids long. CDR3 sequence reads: CASSLDPLGADTQYF. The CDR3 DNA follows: TGTGCCAGCAGCTTAGATCCCCTCGGGGCAGATACGCAGTATTTT.

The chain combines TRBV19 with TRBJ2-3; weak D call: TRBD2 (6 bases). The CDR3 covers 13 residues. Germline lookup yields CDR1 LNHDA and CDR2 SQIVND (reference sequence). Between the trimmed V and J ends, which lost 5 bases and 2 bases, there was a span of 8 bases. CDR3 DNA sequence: TGTGCCAGTAGTGCGGGGATCACAGATACGCAGTATTTT. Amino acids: CASSAGITDTQYF.

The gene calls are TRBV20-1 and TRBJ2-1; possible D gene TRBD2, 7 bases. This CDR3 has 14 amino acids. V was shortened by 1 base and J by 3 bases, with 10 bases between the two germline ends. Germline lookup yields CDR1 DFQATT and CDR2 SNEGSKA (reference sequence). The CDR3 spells CSARGGGLYNEQFF. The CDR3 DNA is TGCAGTGCTAGAGGGGGGGGGCTCTACAATGAGCAGTTCTTC.

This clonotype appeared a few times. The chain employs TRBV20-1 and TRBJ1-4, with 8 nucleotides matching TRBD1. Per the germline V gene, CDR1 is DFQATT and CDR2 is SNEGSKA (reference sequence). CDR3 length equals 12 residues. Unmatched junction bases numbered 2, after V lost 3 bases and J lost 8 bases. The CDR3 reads CSARTGEEKLFF. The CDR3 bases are TGCAGTGCTAGGACAGGGGAAGAAAAACTGTTTTTT.

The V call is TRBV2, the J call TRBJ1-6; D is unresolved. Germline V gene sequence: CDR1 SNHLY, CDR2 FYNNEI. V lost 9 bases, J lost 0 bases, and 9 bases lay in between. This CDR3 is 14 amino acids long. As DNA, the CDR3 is TGTGCCAGTTCCTTCAGCTCCTATAATTCACCCCTCCACTTT. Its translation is CASSFSSYNSPLHF.

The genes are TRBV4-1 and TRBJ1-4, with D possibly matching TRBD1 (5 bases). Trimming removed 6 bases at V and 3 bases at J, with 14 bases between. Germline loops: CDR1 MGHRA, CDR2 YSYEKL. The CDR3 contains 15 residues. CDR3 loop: CASSLGTVANEKLFF. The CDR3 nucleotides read TGCGCCAGCAGTCTCGGGACTGTAGCTAATGAAAAACTGTTTTTT.

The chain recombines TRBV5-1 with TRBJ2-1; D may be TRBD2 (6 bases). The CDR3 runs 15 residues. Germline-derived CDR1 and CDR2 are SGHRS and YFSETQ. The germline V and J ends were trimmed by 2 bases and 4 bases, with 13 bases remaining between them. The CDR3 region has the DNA TGCGCCAGCAGCTTAAATGCGGGACCGTACAATGAGCAGTTCTTC. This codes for CASSLNAGPYNEQFF.

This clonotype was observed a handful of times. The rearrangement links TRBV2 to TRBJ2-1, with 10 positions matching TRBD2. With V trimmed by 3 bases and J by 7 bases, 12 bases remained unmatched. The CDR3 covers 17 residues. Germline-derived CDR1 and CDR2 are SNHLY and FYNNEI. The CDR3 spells CASSDRRAGGPRNEQFF. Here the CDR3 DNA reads TGTGCCAGCAGTGACAGGAGAGCGGGGGGGCCGAGGAATGAGCAGTTCTTC.

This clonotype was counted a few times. The DNA for the CDR3 is TGCAGTGCTAGAGATAGCAAGTCAACTAATGAAAAACTGTTTTTT. It specifies CSARDSKSTNEKLFF. The chain is built from TRBV20-1 and TRBJ1-4; D gene uncertain. CDR3 length: 15 amino acids. Trimming took 0 bases from V and 0 from J, leaving 8 bases between them. Germline CDR1 reads DFQATT; CDR2 reads SNEGSKA (reference sequence).

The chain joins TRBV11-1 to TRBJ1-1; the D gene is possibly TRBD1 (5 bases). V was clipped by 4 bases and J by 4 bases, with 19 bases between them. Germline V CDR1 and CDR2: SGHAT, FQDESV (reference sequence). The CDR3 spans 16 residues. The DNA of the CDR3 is TGTGCCAGCAGCTATAGGGGCGGGGAAACGGCCACTGAAGCTTTCTTT. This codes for CASSYRGGETATEAFF.

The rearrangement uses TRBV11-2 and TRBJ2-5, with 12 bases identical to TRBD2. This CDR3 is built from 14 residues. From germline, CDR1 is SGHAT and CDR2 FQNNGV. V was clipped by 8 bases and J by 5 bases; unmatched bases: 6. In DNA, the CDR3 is TGTGCCAGCGGCCCTAGCGGGGGGGCCGAGACCCAGTACTTC. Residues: CASGPSGGAETQYF.

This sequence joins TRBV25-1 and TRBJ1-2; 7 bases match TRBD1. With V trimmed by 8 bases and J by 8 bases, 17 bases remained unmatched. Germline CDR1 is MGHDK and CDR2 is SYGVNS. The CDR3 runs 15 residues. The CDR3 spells CASGSRDRGLWGYTF. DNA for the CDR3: TGTGCCAGCGGCTCCCGGGACAGAGGCCTATGGGGCTACACCTTC.